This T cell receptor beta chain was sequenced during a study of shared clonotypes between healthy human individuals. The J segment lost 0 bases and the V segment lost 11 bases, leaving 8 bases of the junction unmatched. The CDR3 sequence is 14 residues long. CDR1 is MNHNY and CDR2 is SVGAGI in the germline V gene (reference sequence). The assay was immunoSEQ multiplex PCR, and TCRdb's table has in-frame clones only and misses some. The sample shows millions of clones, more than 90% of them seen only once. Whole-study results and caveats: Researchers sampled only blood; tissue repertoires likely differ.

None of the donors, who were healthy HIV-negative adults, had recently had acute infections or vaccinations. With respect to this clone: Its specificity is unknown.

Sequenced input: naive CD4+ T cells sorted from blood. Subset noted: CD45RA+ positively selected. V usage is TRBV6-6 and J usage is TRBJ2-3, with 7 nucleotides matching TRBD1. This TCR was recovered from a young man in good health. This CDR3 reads CAGHRGGSTDTQYF. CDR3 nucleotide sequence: TGTGCCGGCCACAGGGGCGGGAGCACAGATACGCAGTATTTT.